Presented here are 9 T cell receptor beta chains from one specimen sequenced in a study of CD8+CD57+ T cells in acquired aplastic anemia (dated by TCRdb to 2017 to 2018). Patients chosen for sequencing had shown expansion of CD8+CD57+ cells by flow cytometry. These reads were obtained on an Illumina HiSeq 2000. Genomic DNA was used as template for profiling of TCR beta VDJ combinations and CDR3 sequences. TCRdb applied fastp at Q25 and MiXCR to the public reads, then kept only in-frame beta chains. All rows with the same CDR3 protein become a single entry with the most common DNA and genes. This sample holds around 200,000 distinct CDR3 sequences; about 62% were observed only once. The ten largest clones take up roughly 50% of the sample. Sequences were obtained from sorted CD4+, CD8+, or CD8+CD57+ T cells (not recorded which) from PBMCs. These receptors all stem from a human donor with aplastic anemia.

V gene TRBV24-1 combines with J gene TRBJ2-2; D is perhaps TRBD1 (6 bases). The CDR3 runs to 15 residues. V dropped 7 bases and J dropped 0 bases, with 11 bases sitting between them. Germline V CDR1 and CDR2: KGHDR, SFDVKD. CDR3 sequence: CATRDGQTNTGELFF. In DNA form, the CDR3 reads TGTGCCACCAGGGACGGACAGACGAACACCGGGGAGCTGTTTTTT.

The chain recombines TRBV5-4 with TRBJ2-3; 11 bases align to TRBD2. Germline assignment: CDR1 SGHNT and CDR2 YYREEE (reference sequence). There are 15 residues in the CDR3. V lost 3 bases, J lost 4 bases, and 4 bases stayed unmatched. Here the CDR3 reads CASSSVSGRADTQYF. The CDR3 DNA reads TGTGCCAGCAGCTCCGTTAGCGGGAGGGCAGATACGCAGTATTTT.

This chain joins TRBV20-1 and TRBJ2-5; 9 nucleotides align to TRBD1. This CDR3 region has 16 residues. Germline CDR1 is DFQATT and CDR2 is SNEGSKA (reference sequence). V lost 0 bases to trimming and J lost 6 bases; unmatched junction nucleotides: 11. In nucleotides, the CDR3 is TGCAGTGCTAGAGAACAGGGGGCACTTCTAAGACAGACCCAGTACTTC. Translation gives CSAREQGALLRQTQYF.

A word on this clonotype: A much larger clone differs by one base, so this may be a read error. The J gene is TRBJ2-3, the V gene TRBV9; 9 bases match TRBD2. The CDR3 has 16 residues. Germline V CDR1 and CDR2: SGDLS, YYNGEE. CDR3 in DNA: TGTGCCAGCAGCGCCCCGCGGCGGGGGGGCCCAGATAAGCAGTATTTT. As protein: CASSAPRRGGPDKQYF.

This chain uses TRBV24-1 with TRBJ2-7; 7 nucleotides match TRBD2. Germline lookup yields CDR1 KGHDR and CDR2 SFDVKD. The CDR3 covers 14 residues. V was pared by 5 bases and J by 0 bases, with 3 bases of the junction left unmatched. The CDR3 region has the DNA TGTGCCACCAGTGGGGGGGGGAGCTCCTACGAGCAGTACTTC. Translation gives CATSGGGSSYEQYF.

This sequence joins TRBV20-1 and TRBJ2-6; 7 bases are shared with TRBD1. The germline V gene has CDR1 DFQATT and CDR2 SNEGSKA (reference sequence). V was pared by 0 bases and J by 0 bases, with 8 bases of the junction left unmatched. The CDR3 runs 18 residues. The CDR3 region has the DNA TGCAGTGCTAGAGATCTACAGGGGTCGACCTCTGGGGCCAACGTCCTGACTTTC. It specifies CSARDLQGSTSGANVLTF.

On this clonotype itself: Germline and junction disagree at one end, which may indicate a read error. The chain's CDR3 is CASSIDRNNKQFF. The CDR3 bases are TGTGCCAGCAGTATCGACAGGAACAATAAGCAGTTCTTC. The rearrangement joins TRBV6-1 to TRBJ2-1, with a weak D call TRBD1 (6 bases). Germline V CDR1 and CDR2: MNHNS, SASEGT. CDR3 length equals 13 residues.

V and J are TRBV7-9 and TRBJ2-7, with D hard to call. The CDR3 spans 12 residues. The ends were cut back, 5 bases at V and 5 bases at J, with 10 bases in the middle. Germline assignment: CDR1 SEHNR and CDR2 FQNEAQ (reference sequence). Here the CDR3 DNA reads TGTGCCAGCAGCCAGAATCGGGACGAGCAGTACTTC. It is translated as CASSQNRDEQYF.

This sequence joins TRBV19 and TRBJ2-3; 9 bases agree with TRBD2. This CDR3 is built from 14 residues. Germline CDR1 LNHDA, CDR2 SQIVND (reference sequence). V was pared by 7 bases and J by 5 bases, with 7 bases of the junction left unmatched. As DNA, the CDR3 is TGTGCCAGTACTCTTAGCGGGGGAGGAGATACGCAGTATTTT. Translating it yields CASTLSGGGDTQYF.